These T cell receptor beta chains were read from a single sample in a study of spatial heterogeneity in lung cancer. TCRdb ran MiXCR on the 5' RACE reads and lists one entry per CDR3 protein. Seen here are under 30,000 distinct CDR3 sequences, 4% to 6% observed once, and the top ten hold under 6.5%. The sample consisted of PBMCs, taken at surgery. These receptors all stem from a male donor with early-stage non-small cell lung cancer. The CDR3 runs from the conserved cysteine through the conserved F or W. A D gene is named only where the DNA matches it firmly. Size is omitted from some rows. Given values are once, few, many or a class for expanded clones.

TRBD2	TRBV5-4	TRBJ2-2	many	CASSSSGGYTGELFF	TGTGCCAGCTCTTCTAGCGGGGGATACACCGGGGAGCTGTTTTTT
.	TRBV5-4	TRBJ2-3	.	CASTPGGPGPDTQYF	TGTGCCAGCACTCCTGGGGGGCCGGGACCAGATACGCAGTATTTT
.	TRBV30	TRBJ2-2	.	CAWSPLTGNTGELFF	TGTGCCTGGAGTCCTTTGACAGGGAACACCGGGGAGCTGTTTTTT
.	TRBV7-6	TRBJ1-4	many	CASSPWGETNNEKLFF	TGTGCCAGCAGCCCCTGGGGCGAAACAAATAATGAAAAACTGTTTTTT
.	TRBV6-5	TRBJ2-7	many	CASSYSHLGDTYEQYF	TGTGCCAGCAGTTACTCCCATCTTGGGGATACCTACGAGCAGTACTTC
.	TRBV6-1	TRBJ2-7	.	CASRGRYYEQYF	TGTGCCAGCAGGGGCCGTTACTACGAGCAGTACTTC
TRBD2	TRBV6-2/TRBV6-3	TRBJ2-3	medium-sized	CASSNGTSSRRDTQYF	TGTGCCAGCAGCAACGGGACTAGCTCGCGGCGAGATACGCAGTATTTT
TRBD2	TRBV20-1	TRBJ2-7	many	CSARVITSGSYEQYF	TGCAGTGCTAGAGTAATCACTAGCGGGTCCTACGAGCAGTACTTC
.	TRBV7-3	TRBJ1-3	many	CASSAGGNTIYF	TGTGCCAGCTCCGCTGGGGGGAACACCATATATTTT
TRBD1	TRBV24-1	TRBJ2-5	many	CATSDFGTGETQYF	TGTGCCACCAGTGATTTTGGGACAGGGGAGACCCAGTACTTC
TRBD1	TRBV6-5	TRBJ2-5	many	CASSRTGPGETQYF	TGTGCCAGCAGCCGGACAGGACCGGGGGAGACCCAGTACTTC
TRBD1	TRBV7-9	TRBJ1-1	many	CASSFTGALDEAFF	TGTGCCAGCAGCTTTACAGGGGCCCTCGACGAAGCTTTCTTT
.	TRBV12-3/TRBV12-4	TRBJ2-5	many	CASGGPGGVGRETQYF	TGTGCCAGCGGGGGGCCTGGAGGGGTGGGGAGGGAGACCCAGTACTTC
.	TRBV3-1	TRBJ2-7	few	CASSQASREQYF	TGTGCCAGCAGCCAAGCTTCAAGGGAGCAGTACTTC
.	TRBV27	TRBJ1-1	many	CASSLSGLSRGTEAFF	TGTGCCAGCAGTTTATCGGGACTCTCCCGGGGCACTGAAGCTTTCTTT
.	TRBV20-1	TRBJ2-4	.	CSAREDGNIQYF	TGCAGTGCTAGGGAGGACGGGAACATTCAGTACTTC
TRBD2	TRBV12-3/TRBV12-4	TRBJ2-1	many	CASTPSGVEFF	TGTGCCAGCACTCCTAGCGGGGTGGAGTTCTTC
.	TRBV9	TRBJ2-3	many	CASSEASGTDTQYF	TGTGCCAGCAGCGAGGCGTCGGGCACAGATACGCAGTATTTT
.	TRBV21-1	TRBJ1-1	many	CASTRSRQGKSEEAFF	TGTGCCAGCACTCGGTCCAGACAGGGGAAATCAGAGGAAGCTTTCTTT
TRBD1	TRBV28	TRBJ2-7	many	CASSFDRDYEQYF	TGTGCCAGCAGTTTTGACAGGGATTACGAGCAGTACTTC
TRBD2	TRBV29-1	TRBJ2-1	many	CSVQRDSYEQFF	TGCAGCGTCCAGCGGGACTCGTATGAGCAGTTCTTC
TRBD2	TRBV28	TRBJ2-1	many	CASSLWTSGTNEQFF	TGTGCCAGCAGTTTATGGACTAGCGGGACTAATGAGCAGTTCTTC
.	TRBV18	TRBJ2-7	many	CASSPSLGGTIPYEQYF	TGTGCCAGCTCACCAAGCCTGGGCGGGACGATACCCTACGAGCAGTACTTC
.	TRBV3-1	TRBJ1-6	few	CASSQELTSSYNSPLHF	TGTGCCAGCAGCCAAGAACTGACGAGCTCCTATAATTCACCCCTCCACTTT
.	TRBV6-2/TRBV6-3	TRBJ1-2	many	CASSYGVYGYTF	TGTGCCAGCAGTTACGGGGTCTATGGCTACACCTTC
.	TRBV5-1	TRBJ2-7	many	CASSFGSSYEQYF	TGCGCCAGCAGCTTTGGTAGCTCCTACGAGCAGTACTTC
TRBD1	TRBV18	TRBJ2-4	many	CASSLSTGVAKNIQYF	TGTGCCAGCTCACTATCGACAGGGGTAGCCAAAAACATTCAGTACTTC